A selection of T cell receptor beta chains follows, all from one sample in a study of T-cell reconstitution after alpha-beta-depleted transplantation in children. TCRdb independently ran MiXCR on the PCR reads; one entry per CDR3 protein. The sample consists of hundreds of thousands of distinct CDR3 sequences, about an eighth of them appearing once. Here the sequenced sample was PBMCs, taken before TCRalphabeta/CD19-depleted stem cell transplant. The receptors here all came from a girl aged 2 to 10 with congenital amegakaryocytic thrombocytopenia, due to receive a stem cell transplant. CDR3s include the opening cysteine and the closing phenylalanine or tryptophan. Fields, in order: J gene, D gene, V gene, clone size, CDR3 DNA, CDR3 protein. The D gene is left open where the match is weak. Only part of the rows carry a size: once, few, many, or a class if the clone is expanded.

TRBJ2-4	TRBD1	TRBV5-1	NA	TGCGCCAGCAGACCGGGACAGGGTGGAAAACTAGCCAAAAACATTCAGTACTTC	CASRPGQGGKLAKNIQYF
TRBJ2-1	TRBD2	TRBV11-2	few	TGTGCCAGCAGCTCCCCCCGTTTGAGCGGGAGGGCCTTGAGATACAATGAGCAGTTCTTC	CASSSPRLSGRALRYNEQFF
TRBJ2-7	TRBD2	TRBV6-1	once	TGTGCCAGCAGGAGACTAGCGGATACCTACGAGCAGTACTTC	CASRRLADTYEQYF
TRBJ1-2	TRBD1	TRBV4-1	many	TGCGCCAGCAGCCAATGGACAGGGATTTATGGCTACACCTTC	CASSQWTGIYGYTF
TRBJ2-7	TRBD1	TRBV12-3/TRBV12-4	many	TGTGCCAGCAGTTGGACGGCCGGGACAGGGTCCTACGAGCAGTACTTC	CASSWTAGTGSYEQYF
TRBJ2-7	TRBD2	TRBV29-1	many	TGCAGCGCGCCTAGCGGGAGTGGTCGCGAGCAGTACTTC	CSAPSGSGREQYF
TRBJ2-5	NA	TRBV5-1	many	TGCGCCAGCAACGGGGATACAGAGACCCAGTACTTC	CASNGDTETQYF
TRBJ2-6	NA	TRBV6-4	NA	TGTGCCAGCAGTGACGGCAGGGGTGAAGGGGGGGCCAACGTCCTGACTTTC	CASSDGRGEGGANVLTF
TRBJ2-1	NA	TRBV25-1	NA	TGTGCCAGCAGTGAACCAGCGGCCAATGTATTGGAGCAGTTCTTC	CASSEPAANVLEQFF
TRBJ2-7	NA	TRBV12-3/TRBV12-4	many	TGTGCCAGCAGTTCCCAGCGGGAGCAGTACTTC	CASSSQREQYF
TRBJ2-1	NA	TRBV27	many	TGTGCCAGCAGTTCCCCCGGACCGCGGAAGCAGTTCTTC	CASSSPGPRKQFF
TRBJ2-7	NA	TRBV3-1	many	TGTGCCAGCAGCCAAGTCTCGACATACGAGCAGTACTTC	CASSQVSTYEQYF
TRBJ2-2	NA	TRBV7-9	many	TGTGGTAGAATGGCGGGGCCGGACACCGGGGAGCTGTTTTTT	CGRMAGPDTGELFF
TRBJ1-2	NA	TRBV12-3/TRBV12-4	many	TGTGCCAGCAGTTTTTCCCAGGGACGGAGGAACTATGGCTACACCTTC	CASSFSQGRRNYGYTF
TRBJ2-1	NA	TRBV20-1	NA	TGCAGTGCTAGAGATCTCCGGCCCCCCGGACTAACTTACAATGAGCTGTTCTTC	CSARDLRPPGLTYNELFF
TRBJ2-7	NA	TRBV4-1	NA	TGCGCCAGCAGACAAGACATCTCCTACGAGCAGTACTTC	CASRQDISYEQYF
TRBJ1-1	TRBD1	TRBV7-9	NA	TGTGCCAGCACCCCGACAGGGTCAGTTCGCACTGAAGCTTTCTTT	CASTPTGSVRTEAFF
TRBJ2-1	NA	TRBV5-1	NA	TGCGCCAGCAGCTCAGGACAGCCCCCACGGCCCAACAATGAGCAGTTCTTC	CASSSGQPPRPNNEQFF
TRBJ2-2	NA	TRBV29-1	many	TGCAGCGTTATTGGGGTAGGGGGTTTTAAGCCCGGGGAGCTGTTTTTT	CSVIGVGGFKPGELFF
TRBJ1-1	NA	TRBV7-9	many	TGTGCCAGCAGATGGGGGGGTGAAGCTTTCTTT	CASRWGGEAFF
TRBJ2-1	NA	TRBV5-1	NA	TGCGCCAGCAGTCTCGGTCAGGGCTCCTACAATGAGCTGTTCTTC	CASSLGQGSYNELFF
TRBJ2-1	NA	TRBV12-3/TRBV12-4	many	TGTGCCAGCAACACGGACAGTGCCTACAATGAGCAGTTCTTC	CASNTDSAYNEQFF
TRBJ2-2	TRBD2	TRBV20-1	many	TGCAGTGCTAGCTATGGACTAGCGGGAGGCAACACCGGGGAGCTGTTTTTT	CSASYGLAGGNTGELFF
TRBJ2-4	NA	TRBV15	many	TGTGCCACCAGCAGAGACCAGAGACATACAAATGTAAACTTC	CATSRDQRHTNVNF
TRBJ1-6	TRBD1	TRBV18	few	TGTGCCAGCTCAACCGGGACAGGGGGTTCACCCCTCCACTTT	CASSTGTGGSPLHF
TRBJ2-7	NA	TRBV2	many	TGTGCCAGCAGTGAGGACCGCTATTACTACGAGCAGTACTTC	CASSEDRYYYEQYF
TRBJ1-5	NA	TRBV5-1	many	TGCGCCAGCAGCTCCGACGGAGATAGCAATCAGCCCCAGCATTTT	CASSSDGDSNQPQHF
TRBJ2-7	NA	TRBV6-1	NA	TGTGCCAGCACGGAACTTTTCTACGAGCAGTACTTC	CASTELFYEQYF
TRBJ1-2	NA	TRBV29-1	NA	TGCAGCGTTGAGGTCCAGGGGCTTCGGGGCTACACCTTC	CSVEVQGLRGYTF
TRBJ2-1	NA	TRBV24-1	few	TGTGCCACCAGTGATCATAGCGGAGGGGGCTACAATGAGCAGTTCTTC	CATSDHSGGGYNEQFF
TRBJ2-4	TRBD1	TRBV5-1	NA	TGCGCCAGCAGCTTGGAACAGGGGACCAAAAACATTCAGTACTTC	CASSLEQGTKNIQYF
TRBJ1-1	NA	TRBV7-9	NA	TGTGCCAGCAGCTCTAGCGGGGCCTCTCCCGGGGCTTTCTTT	CASSSSGASPGAFF
TRBJ2-1	TRBD2	TRBV12-3/TRBV12-4	many	TGTGCCAGCAGCCTATCTAGCGGGAGGGCCCATGAGCAGTTCTTC	CASSLSSGRAHEQFF
TRBJ2-7	NA	TRBV29-1	few	TGCAGCGTTGGCCCCCAGGGGTCCTACGAGCAGTACTTC	CSVGPQGSYEQYF
TRBJ2-5	NA	TRBV11-2	few	TGTGCCAGCAGCTTATCAAACAGGGGGGGAGAGACCCAGTACTTC	CASSLSNRGGETQYF
TRBJ2-7	NA	TRBV5-5	many	TGTGCCAGCAGCTTGGAAGTCAGCATTCCCTACGAGCAGTACTTC	CASSLEVSIPYEQYF
TRBJ2-5	TRBD2	TRBV11-2	NA	TGTGCCAGCAGAAACCATGAGTCGGGACTAGCGGCTTACCGAGAGACCCAGTACTTC	CASRNHESGLAAYRETQYF
TRBJ2-5	TRBD2	TRBV6-1	many	TGTGCCAGCAGTGAATCACTAGCGGCGATCTCAAGACAGACCCAGTACTTC	CASSESLAAISRQTQYF
TRBJ2-1	NA	TRBV5-1	NA	TGCGCCAGCAGCTTGGGGCAGGGATACCGATATGAGCAGTTCTTC	CASSLGQGYRYEQFF